This passage covers 9 T cell receptor beta chains from one sample sequenced in a study of T cells in Graves' hyperthyroidism and ophthalmopathy. Authors of the study amplified TCR beta CDR3 regions from RNA transcripts. TCR CDR3 regions were first amplified by RT-PCR with HTBI primers. TCRdb passed the multiplex PCR reads through MiXCR, listing each CDR3 protein once. The sample lists some 570,000 distinct CDR3 sequences, approximately 17% occurring once. Sequences were obtained from blood. The receptors shown here come from a woman in her late teens or twenties with Graves' ophthalmopathy.

The genes are TRBV12-3 or TRBV12-4 and TRBJ2-7, with D perhaps given as TRBD1 or TRBD2 (7 bases each). The CDR3 is 13 residues long. V was trimmed by 4 bases and J by 5 bases, leaving 12 bases between them. Here the CDR3 reads CASSWGGTDEQYF. The CDR3 bases are TGTGCCAGCAGTTGGGGGGGGACAGACGAGCAGTACTTC.

At least ten counts were recorded for this clonotype. The chain carries TRBV3-1 and TRBJ2-5; D gene unclear. CDR1 LGHDT and CDR2 YNNKEL come from the germline V gene (reference sequence). Trimming took 0 bases from V and 3 from J, leaving 5 bases between them. The CDR3 is 13 amino acids. CDR3 amino acids: CASSQEAKETQYF. In nucleotides, the CDR3 is TGTGCCAGCAGCCAAGAGGCCAAAGAGACCCAGTACTTC.

The chain combines TRBV15 with TRBJ1-3; D is perhaps TRBD1 (6 bases). Germline V CDR1 and CDR2: LNHNV, YYDKDF (reference sequence). The CDR3 has 15 amino acids. Trimming removed 2 bases at V and 8 bases at J, with 16 bases between. The CDR3 sequence is CATSRSRTAGDTIYF. As DNA, the CDR3 is TGTGCCACCAGCAGATCCCGGACAGCCGGGGACACCATATATTTT.

Many counts were recorded for this clonotype. The chain couples TRBV27 to TRBJ2-7; TRBD1 matches 9 bases. This CDR3 comprises 14 residues. V lost 7 bases to trimming and J lost 6 bases; unmatched junction nucleotides: 10. Germline lookup yields CDR1 MNHEY and CDR2 SMNVEV (reference sequence). CDR3 coding DNA: TGTGCCAGCACCTCCGGGACAGGGACGACCGAGCAGTACTTC. This encodes CASTSGTGTTEQYF.

This clonotype was seen at least ten times. V gene TRBV12-3 or TRBV12-4 combines with J gene TRBJ2-3; D is ambiguous. Trimming pared 3 bases from V and 7 bases from J, leaving 11 bases between. CDR3 length equals 13 residues. Written as DNA, the CDR3 is TGTGCCAGCAGTTTGAGGCAGCTCTATACGCAGTATTTT. It specifies CASSLRQLYTQYF.

This clonotype was seen many times. V and J are TRBV18 and TRBJ1-5; D gene ambiguous. The germline gives CDR1 KGHSH, CDR2 LQKENI. With 4 bases removed from V and 5 bases from J, the gap between germline ends came to 12 bases. This CDR3 contains 14 residues. The CDR3, as DNA: TGTGCCAGCTCACGAACCAGTTCAGATCAGCCCCAGCATTTT. This gives the protein CASSRTSSDQPQHF. The full variable domain, rest sourced from reference TRBV18 and TRBJ1-5, is NAGVMQNPRHLVRRRGQEARLRCSPMKGHSHVYWYRQLPEEGLKFMVYLQKENIIDESGMPKERFSAEFPKEGPSILRIQQVVRGDSAAYFCASSRTSSDQPQHFGDGTRLSIL.

V and J are TRBV29-1 and TRBJ2-1; TRBD1 aligns across 7 bases. V was clipped by 6 bases and J by 4 bases; unmatched bases: 3. CDR3 length: 12 amino acids. From germline, CDR1 is SQVTM and CDR2 ANQGSEA. The CDR3 DNA reads TGCAGCGTGGACAGGCTATACAATGAGCAGTTCTTC. Its protein product is CSVDRLYNEQFF.

This clonotype showed up many times. The CDR3 reads CASSVGTSNQPQHF. The CDR3 coding sequence is TGTGCCAGTAGTGTGGGTACGTCCAATCAGCCCCAGCATTTT. The chain couples TRBV19 to TRBJ1-5; D remains ambiguous. Per the germline V gene, CDR1 is LNHDA and CDR2 is SQIVND (reference sequence). V gave up 5 bases and J gave up 3 bases, with 11 bases separating them. The CDR3 is 14 amino acids.

This clonotype was detected a few times. The chain employs TRBV6-2 or TRBV6-3 and TRBJ2-7; no reliable D call. The germline CDR1 and CDR2 sequences are MNHEY and SVGEGT. The V end was cut by 1 base, the J end by 5 bases, with 6 bases between. The CDR3 spans 12 residues. The chain's CDR3 is CASSYLGNEQYF. For the CDR3, the DNA is TGTGCCAGCAGTTACTTAGGGAACGAGCAGTACTTC.